This T cell receptor (beta chain) derives from a study of blood T cell repertoires in COVID-19. Study-level information: The samples span acute and convalescent COVID-19 from the United States, Italy and Spain. T cells, B-cell-depleted T cells, or PBMCs supplied cDNA or gDNA.

In the source study's methods: Estimates of nucleated cell counts were drawn from the amplification of reference gene primers. Measured with immunoSEQ multiplex PCR; TCRdb has only the in-frame clones, and not every one. V, J and clone size derive from that table, while D and trimming were established from the DNA sequence. The table has around 400,000 clones, roughly 90% seen once. The sequencing input was peripheral blood. This sequence was found in a man in his forties with acute or convalescent COVID-19.

The CDR3 region has the DNA TGTGCCAGCAGTGTAAGACAGGGAGGAAAGTACTTC. It is translated as CASSVRQGGKYF. The chain links TRBV2 to TRBJ2-4; D may be TRBD1 (7 bases). Germline CDR1 SNHLY, CDR2 FYNNEI. This CDR3 is built from 12 residues. Trimming pared 4 bases from V and 14 bases from J, leaving 15 bases between.